The clone carrying this T cell receptor (beta chain) was seen a few times. Germline loops: CDR1 MDHEN, CDR2 SYDVKM. The CDR3 is 14 residues long. V was pared by 6 bases and J by 0 bases, with 12 bases between. This specimen belongs to a study of blood T cell repertoires in COVID-19. Background on the study: Both acute and convalescent COVID-19 samples were obtained from the United States, Italy and Spain.

Original methodology: Estimated nucleated cell counts came from reference gene primer amplification. Repertoires were generated with immunoSEQ multiplex PCR, while TCRdb's copy carries only in-frame clones and drops some. From that table come the V and J calls and clone size; the DNA was used to work out D and trimming. The sample lists more than 90,000 clones, about 85% seen once, with 1.5% to 2% in the top ten. The chain uses TRBV28 and TRBJ2-7; tentatively, D is TRBD1 (6 bases). This receptor was identified in a woman in her seventies with active or convalescent COVID-19. Sequencing was carried out using peripheral blood. In nucleotides, the CDR3 is TGTGCCAGCAGGACCGGGACAAACTCCTACGAGCAGTACTTC. Encoded protein: CASRTGTNSYEQYF.